Given below is one T cell receptor beta chain in context. What this receptor recognizes is not known. The input lacks base qualities; no much larger clone sits a single base away. The data were taken from a study of regulatory and conventional T cells in RAG deficiency (dated by TCRdb to the late 2010s). General notes on the study: High-throughput TCR beta sequencing was used to compare the repertoire diversity and composition of Treg, conventional CD4+ and CD8+ T cells between RAG-deficient patients and healthy controls.

The research as a whole found: Markedly lower Shannon entropy and higher Simpson indices were observed in RAG-deficient patients than in control T-cell subpopulations. Compared with controls, Omenn syndrome and CID/AS patients had 80 to 100-fold fewer unique TCR beta sequences in Treg cells, but only approximately 10-fold fewer in the other subsets. Shorter CDR3 lengths were found in all patient T-cell subsets, and >85% Treg-Tconv repertoire overlap at nucleotide and amino acid level was observed in Omenn syndrome patients. For some subjects, some analyses of T-cell subsets were not performed. Sorted CD25-high CD127-low cells from Omenn syndrome patients may represent peripherally activated cells rather than bona fide Treg cells.

Regulatory T cells were purified from blood as CD4+CD25-high CD127-low cells before genomic DNA extraction. Several healthy control donors were used as the comparison group for repertoire analyses. Looking up the germline V gene yields CDR1 SQVTM and CDR2 ANQGSEA. V was cut back by 3 bases and J by 0 bases, leaving a gap of 3 bases between them. There are 12 amino acids in the CDR3, from cysteine to phenylalanine inclusive. Of all the DNA, just the CDR3 is kept, 36 bases in frame from base 1. Libraries were built with the immunoSEQ multiplex PCR assay. Rearranged TCR beta chain products were amplified from genomic DNA of sorted T-cell subsets and sequenced. The paper's data handling went like this. Shannon entropy and Simpson indices were used to quantify the repertoire diversity of productive TCR beta rearrangements. To assess clonal expansion, the frequencies of the 100 most abundant productive TCR beta clonotypes were added up as a share of total reads. The TRB repertoires were evaluated with a self-reactivity index based on amino acid usage at CDR3beta positions 6 and 7. Repertoire analyses used two-way ANOVA; flow cytometric analyses used Student t or Mann-Whitney tests. Here the immuneACCESS table is served through TCRdb, limited to in-frame sequences with V and J called. Missing clones are a known gap in these copies; in checked studies unresolved V genes cover under half, and the rest lacks a known reason. V and J calls and clone size follow that table, whereas D and trimming were derived from the DNA. The sample has 9,000 to 9,500 clones on record, roughly 90% of them singletons. 1% to 1.5% of the sample is held by the ten biggest clonotypes.

These same records also appear under a second study, on regulatory T cells. As that second study puts it: The multiplex PCR relied on 52 forward TRBV primers and 13 reverse TRBJ primers, and amplification bias was corrected through assay-based and computational methods. Repertoires from patients had restricted unique TRB V-J pairs and skewed V and J gene usage, with the strongest effect in regulatory T cells. The study compared T-cell receptor beta repertoires of sorted regulatory, conventional CD4+ and CD8+ T cells between CD3G-deficient patients and healthy controls. Peripheral blood mononuclear cells were isolated by Ficoll density separation. Within the immunoSEQ assay, multiplex PCR amplified rearranged TRB loci from genomic DNA. TRB amplicons were sequenced on an Illumina HiSeq platform. Custom algorithms error-filtered the raw sequences and aligned the raw sequences to reference gene sequences, after which the immunoSEQ online tools were used for analysis. The frequencies of productive and nonproductive TRB rearrangements were evaluated among unique sequences as well as among total sequences. Prism software was used to run t tests, Mann-Whitney tests or two-way ANOVA for comparisons between groups.

The specimen was Tregs sorted from blood. This clonotype was obtained from a human donor in good health. The receptor chain draws on TRBV29-1 and TRBJ1-3; the D gene lacks a confident call. The CDR3 loop reads CSVEDSGNTIYF. The sequenced DNA is TGCAGCGTTGAGGACTCTGGAAACACCATATATTTT.